The 7 T cell receptor beta chains below come from one sample, sequenced in a study of cytomegalovirus exposure and HLA in healthy donors (dated by TCRdb to about 2017). Libraries were built with the immunoSEQ multiplex PCR assay. For the multiplex PCR, a mixture combining 60 forward primers for TCR Vbeta segments and 13 reverse primers for TCR Jbeta segments was used. The source is immuneACCESS, and TCRdb retained only in-frame sequences with V and J called. Part of the clones is not carried over; for the studies checked, unresolved V genes explain less than half of this, and the remainder is unexplained. A total of about 130,000 clones appear in this sample, 70% to 85% of them only once. Over 1% of the sample is taken by the ten largest. The material sequenced was PBMCs. The receptors derive from a boy between 10 and 17 years old in good health and CMV-seronegative.

The table lists this clone with a few counts. The chain combines TRBV4-1 with TRBJ1-1; possible D gene TRBD1, 6 bases. The germline V gene has CDR1 MGHRA and CDR2 YSYEKL. The V end lost 4 bases, the J end lost 5 bases, and 17 bases lay between the germline ends. The CDR3 loop spans 15 amino acids. CDR3 nucleotide sequence: TGCGCCAGCAGCCTCGGGCAGGGGCCAACTACTGAAGCTTTCTTT. Protein sequence: CASSLGQGPTTEAFF.

This clone was detected only a few times. At one end, the junction sequence differs from germline, possibly due to a read error. CDR3 protein: CASREGQELYGYTF. Written as DNA, the CDR3 is TGTGCCAGCAGGGAAGGACAGGAACTCTATGGCTACACCTTC. The V gene is TRBV6-1, the J gene TRBJ1-2; 7 bases are a match to TRBD1. From germline, CDR1 is MNHNS and CDR2 SASEGT. The CDR3 sequence is 14 residues long.

The chain employs TRBV4-2 and TRBJ2-1, with 10 bases fitting TRBD2. From germline, CDR1 is LGHNA and CDR2 YNFKEQ. After removal of 0 bases from V and 6 bases from J, the junction contained 5 bases not matched to a gene. This CDR3 contains 16 residues. Written as DNA, the CDR3 is TGTGCCAGCAGCCAAGATTTAGCGGGAGGACTCAATGAGCAGTTCTTC. Its protein product is CASSQDLAGGLNEQFF.

This chain links TRBV18 with TRBJ2-7; TRBD2 matches at 10 bases. V lost 2 bases to trimming and J lost 10 bases; unmatched junction nucleotides: 14. The CDR3 extends over 16 amino acids. Germline CDR1 KGHSH, CDR2 LQKENI. CDR3: CASSPLGGLAGAGQYF. For the CDR3, the DNA is TGTGCCAGCTCACCATTGGGGGGTCTAGCGGGAGCGGGTCAGTACTTC. Looking up the rest from reference TRBV18 and TRBJ2-7 gives the full variable domain: NAGVMQNPRHLVRRRGQEARLRCSPMKGHSHVYWYRQLPEEGLKFMVYLQKENIIDESGMPKERFSAEFPKEGPSILRIQQVVRGDSAAYFCASSPLGGLAGAGQYFGPGTRLTVT.

V and J are TRBV29-1 and TRBJ2-1, with D perhaps matching TRBD2 (6 bases). CDR3 size: 15 residues. Germline V gives CDR1 SQVTM, CDR2 ANQGSEA. Trimming took off 7 bases at V and 2 bases at J, with 18 bases between the two ends. The CDR3 coding sequence is TGCAGCGGGATGGGACTGGAGAGAGCCTACAATGAGCAGTTCTTC. The encoded protein is CSGMGLERAYNEQFF.

The chain uses TRBV6-6 and TRBJ1-5; D perhaps matches TRBD1 (5 bases). Trimming took off 5 bases at V and 4 bases at J, with 6 bases between the two ends. The CDR3 is made up of 12 amino acids. The germline gives CDR1 MNHNY, CDR2 SVGAGI (reference sequence). CDR3 loop: CASSGGNQPQHF. CDR3 coding DNA: TGTGCCAGCAGTGGGGGGAATCAGCCCCAGCATTTT.

The rearrangement links TRBV20-1 to TRBJ1-2; no clear D. V lost 7 bases and J lost 6, with 9 bases in between. The CDR3 has 10 amino acids. Germline-derived CDR1 and CDR2 are DFQATT and SNEGSKA (reference sequence). The chain's CDR3 is CSGRPDGYTF. CDR3 DNA: TGCAGTGGGAGGCCGGATGGCTACACCTTC.